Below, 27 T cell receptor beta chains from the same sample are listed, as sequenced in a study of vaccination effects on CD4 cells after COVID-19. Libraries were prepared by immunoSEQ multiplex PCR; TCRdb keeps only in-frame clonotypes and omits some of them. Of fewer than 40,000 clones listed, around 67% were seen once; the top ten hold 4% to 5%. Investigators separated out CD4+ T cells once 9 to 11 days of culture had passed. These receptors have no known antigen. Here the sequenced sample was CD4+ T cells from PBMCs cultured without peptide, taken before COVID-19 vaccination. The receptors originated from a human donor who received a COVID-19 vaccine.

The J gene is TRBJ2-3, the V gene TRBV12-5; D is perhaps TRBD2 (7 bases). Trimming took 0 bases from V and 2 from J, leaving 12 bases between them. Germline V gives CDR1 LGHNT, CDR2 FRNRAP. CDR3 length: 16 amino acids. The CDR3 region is CASGLVTGGLTDTQYF. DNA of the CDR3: TGTGCTAGTGGTTTGGTTACGGGGGGCCTCACAGATACGCAGTATTTT.

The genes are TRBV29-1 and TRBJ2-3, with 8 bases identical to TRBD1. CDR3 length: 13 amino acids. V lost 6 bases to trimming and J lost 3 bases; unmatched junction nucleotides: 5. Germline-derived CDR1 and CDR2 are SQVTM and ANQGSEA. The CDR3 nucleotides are TGCAGCGTCAGGGGGCGTCGGACAGATACGCAGTATTTT. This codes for CSVRGRRTDTQYF.

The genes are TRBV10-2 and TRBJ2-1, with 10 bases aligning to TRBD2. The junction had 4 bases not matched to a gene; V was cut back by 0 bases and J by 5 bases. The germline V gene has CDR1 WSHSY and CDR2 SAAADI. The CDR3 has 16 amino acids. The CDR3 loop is CASSESRTSGHNEQFF. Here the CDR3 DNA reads TGCGCCAGCAGTGAGTCGAGGACTAGCGGACACAATGAGCAGTTCTTC.

Here the CDR3 DNA reads TGTGCCAGCAGTTACTCGACGGAGACCAATCAGCCCCAGCATTTT. This encodes CASSYSTETNQPQHF. The J gene is TRBJ1-5, the V gene TRBV6-5, with unresolved D. Germline loops: CDR1 MNHEY, CDR2 SVGAGI. This CDR3 has 15 amino acids. Trimming removed 0 bases from V and 3 bases from J, with 9 bases in between.

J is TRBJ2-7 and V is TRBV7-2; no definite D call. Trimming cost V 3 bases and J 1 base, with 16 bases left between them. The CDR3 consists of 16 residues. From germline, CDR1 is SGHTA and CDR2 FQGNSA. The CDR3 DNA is TGTGCCAGCAGCTTTAGAGAGACAAGGATATCCTACGAGCAGTACTTC. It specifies CASSFRETRISYEQYF.

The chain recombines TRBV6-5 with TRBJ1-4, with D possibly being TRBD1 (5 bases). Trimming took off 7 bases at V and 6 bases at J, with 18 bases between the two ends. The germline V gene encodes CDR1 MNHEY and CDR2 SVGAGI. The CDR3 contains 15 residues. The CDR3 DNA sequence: TGTGCCAGCACTCTTTCAGACAGCCATTATGAAAAACTGTTTTTT. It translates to CASTLSDSHYEKLFF.

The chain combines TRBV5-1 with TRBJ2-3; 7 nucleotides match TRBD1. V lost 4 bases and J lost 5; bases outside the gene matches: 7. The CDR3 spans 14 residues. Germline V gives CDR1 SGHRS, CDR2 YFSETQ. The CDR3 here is CASSADRLKDTQYF. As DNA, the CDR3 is TGCGCCAGCAGCGCGGACAGGCTTAAAGATACGCAGTATTTT.

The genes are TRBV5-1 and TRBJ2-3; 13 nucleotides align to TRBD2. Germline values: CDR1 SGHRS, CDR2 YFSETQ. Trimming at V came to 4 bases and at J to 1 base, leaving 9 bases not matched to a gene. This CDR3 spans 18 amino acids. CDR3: CASSTGTSGIPGTDTQYF. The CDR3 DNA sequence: TGCGCCAGCAGCACGGGGACTAGCGGGATTCCTGGCACAGATACGCAGTATTTT.

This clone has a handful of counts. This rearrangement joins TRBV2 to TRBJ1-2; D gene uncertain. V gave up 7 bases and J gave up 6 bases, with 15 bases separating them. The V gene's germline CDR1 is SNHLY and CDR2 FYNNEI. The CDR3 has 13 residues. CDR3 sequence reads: CASIRGLAHGYTF. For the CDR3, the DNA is TGTGCCAGCATTCGTGGTTTGGCCCATGGCTACACCTTC.

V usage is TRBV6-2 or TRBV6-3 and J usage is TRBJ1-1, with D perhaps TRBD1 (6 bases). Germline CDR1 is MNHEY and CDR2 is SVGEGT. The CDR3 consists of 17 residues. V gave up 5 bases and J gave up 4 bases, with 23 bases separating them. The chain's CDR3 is CASSPGTLHRVGTEAFF. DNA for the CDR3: TGTGCCAGCAGTCCCGGGACGCTCCACAGGGTGGGCACTGAAGCTTTCTTT.

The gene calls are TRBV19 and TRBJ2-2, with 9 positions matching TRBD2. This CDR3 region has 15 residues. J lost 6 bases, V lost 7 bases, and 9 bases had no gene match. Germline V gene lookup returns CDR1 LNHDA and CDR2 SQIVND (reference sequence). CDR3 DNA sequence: TGTGCCAGTACTAAGGCGGGAGGGCGGCCCGGGGAGCTGTTTTTT. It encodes CASTKAGGRPGELFF.

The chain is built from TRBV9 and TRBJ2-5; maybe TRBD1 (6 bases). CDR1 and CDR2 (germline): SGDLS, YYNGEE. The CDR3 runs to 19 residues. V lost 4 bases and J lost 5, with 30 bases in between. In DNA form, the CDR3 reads TGTGCCAGCAGCCCCCGTCAGTACAGGGTATCCGGATCAAGGGAGACCCAGTACTTC. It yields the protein CASSPRQYRVSGSRETQYF.

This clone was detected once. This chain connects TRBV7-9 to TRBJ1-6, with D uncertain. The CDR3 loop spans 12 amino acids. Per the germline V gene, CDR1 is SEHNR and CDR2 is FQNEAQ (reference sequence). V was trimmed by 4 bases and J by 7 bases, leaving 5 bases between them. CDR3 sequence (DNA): TGTGCCAGCAGCTGGGTAAATTCACCCCTCCACTTT. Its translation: CASSWVNSPLHF.

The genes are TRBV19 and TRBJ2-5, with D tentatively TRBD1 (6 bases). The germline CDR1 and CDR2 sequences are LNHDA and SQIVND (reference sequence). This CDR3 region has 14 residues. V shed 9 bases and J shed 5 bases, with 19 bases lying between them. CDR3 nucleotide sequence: TGTGCCAGCCCAGGGTCAGGGGCGGTGGAGACCCAGTACTTC. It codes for CASPGSGAVETQYF.

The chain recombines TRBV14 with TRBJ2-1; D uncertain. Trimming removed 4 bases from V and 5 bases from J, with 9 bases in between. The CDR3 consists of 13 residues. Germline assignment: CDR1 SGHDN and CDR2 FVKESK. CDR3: CASSLAVNNEQFF. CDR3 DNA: TGTGCCAGCAGCCTCGCGGTCAACAATGAGCAGTTCTTC.

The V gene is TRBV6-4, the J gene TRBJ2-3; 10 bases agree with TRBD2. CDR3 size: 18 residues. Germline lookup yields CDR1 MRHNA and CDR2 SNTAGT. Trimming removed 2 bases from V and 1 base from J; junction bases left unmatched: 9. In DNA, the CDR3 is TGTGCCAGCAGTGACGGATTCAGCGGGAGGGCCGGCACAGATACGCAGTATTTT. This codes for CASSDGFSGRAGTDTQYF.

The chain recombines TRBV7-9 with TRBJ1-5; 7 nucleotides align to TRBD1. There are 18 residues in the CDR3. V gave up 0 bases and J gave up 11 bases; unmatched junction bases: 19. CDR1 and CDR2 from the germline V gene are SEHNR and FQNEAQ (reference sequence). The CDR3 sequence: CASSLADVQGHTEGSQHF. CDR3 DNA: TGTGCCAGCAGCTTAGCGGATGTACAGGGGCACACCGAGGGGTCCCAGCATTTT.

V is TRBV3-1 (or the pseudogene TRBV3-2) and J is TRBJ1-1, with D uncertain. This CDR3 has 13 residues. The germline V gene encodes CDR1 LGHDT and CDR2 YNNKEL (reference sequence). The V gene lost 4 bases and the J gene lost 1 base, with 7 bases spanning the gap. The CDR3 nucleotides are TGTGCCAGCAGCCTCACTACGAACACTGAAGCTTTCTTT. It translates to CASSLTTNTEAFF.

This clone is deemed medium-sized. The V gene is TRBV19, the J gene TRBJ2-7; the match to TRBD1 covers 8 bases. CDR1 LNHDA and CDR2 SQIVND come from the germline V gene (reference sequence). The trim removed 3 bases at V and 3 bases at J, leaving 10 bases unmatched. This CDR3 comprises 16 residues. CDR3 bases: TGTGCCAGTAGTATCCTCGGGACAGGCCTAGACTACGAGCAGTACTTC. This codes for CASSILGTGLDYEQYF.

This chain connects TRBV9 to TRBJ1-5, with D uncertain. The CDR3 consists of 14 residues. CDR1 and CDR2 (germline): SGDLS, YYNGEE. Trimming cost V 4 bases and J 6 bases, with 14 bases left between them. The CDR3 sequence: CASSSGPVGQPQHF. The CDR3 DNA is TGTGCCAGCAGCTCCGGCCCGGTGGGTCAGCCCCAGCATTTT.

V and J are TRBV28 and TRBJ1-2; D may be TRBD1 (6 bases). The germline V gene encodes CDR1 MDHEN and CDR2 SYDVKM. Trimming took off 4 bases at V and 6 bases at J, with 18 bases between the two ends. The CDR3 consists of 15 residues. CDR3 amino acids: CASSSEGGTINGYTF. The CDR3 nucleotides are TGTGCCAGCAGTTCGGAAGGGGGGACGATAAATGGCTACACCTTC.

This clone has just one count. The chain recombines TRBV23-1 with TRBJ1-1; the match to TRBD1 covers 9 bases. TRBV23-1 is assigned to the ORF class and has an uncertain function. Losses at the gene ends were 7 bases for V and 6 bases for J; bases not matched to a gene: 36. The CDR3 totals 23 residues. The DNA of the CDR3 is TGCGCCAGCACCGAAACGATGGGACAGGGAGTCATAGGGTATAAGAGTAAGTTCCCTGAAGCTTTCTTT. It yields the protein CASTETMGQGVIGYKSKFPEAFF.

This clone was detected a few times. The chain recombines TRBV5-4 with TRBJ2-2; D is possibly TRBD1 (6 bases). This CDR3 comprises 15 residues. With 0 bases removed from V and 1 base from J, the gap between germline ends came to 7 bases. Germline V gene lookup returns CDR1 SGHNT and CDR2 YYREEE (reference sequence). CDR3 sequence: CASSLGRGNTGELFF. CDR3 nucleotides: TGTGCCAGCAGCTTGGGCAGGGGGAACACCGGGGAGCTGTTTTTT.

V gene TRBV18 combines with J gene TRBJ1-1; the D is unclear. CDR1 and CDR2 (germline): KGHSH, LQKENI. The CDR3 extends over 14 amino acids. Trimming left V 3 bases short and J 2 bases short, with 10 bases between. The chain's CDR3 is CASSPRSQNTEAFF. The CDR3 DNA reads TGTGCCAGCTCACCCCGGAGCCAAAACACTGAAGCTTTCTTT.

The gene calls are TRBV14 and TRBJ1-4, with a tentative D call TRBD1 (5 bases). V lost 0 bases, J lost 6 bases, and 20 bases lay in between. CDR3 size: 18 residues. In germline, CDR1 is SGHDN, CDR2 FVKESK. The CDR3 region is CASSQEWGVGGWHEKLFF. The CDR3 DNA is TGTGCCAGCAGCCAAGAATGGGGGGTGGGAGGTTGGCATGAAAAACTGTTTTTT. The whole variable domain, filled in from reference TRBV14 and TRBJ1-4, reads EAGVTQFPSHSVIEKGQTVTLRCDPISGHDNLYWYRRVMGKEIKFLLHFVKESKQDESGMPNNRFLAERTGGTYSTLKVQPAELEDSGVYFCASSQEWGVGGWHEKLFFGSGTQLSVL.

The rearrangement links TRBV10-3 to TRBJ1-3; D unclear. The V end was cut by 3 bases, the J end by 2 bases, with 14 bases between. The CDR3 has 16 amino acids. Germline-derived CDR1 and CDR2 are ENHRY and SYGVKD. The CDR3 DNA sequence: TGTGCCATCAGTGACCCTGCTGGGAGGGCTGGAAACACCATATATTTT. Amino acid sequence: CAISDPAGRAGNTIYF.

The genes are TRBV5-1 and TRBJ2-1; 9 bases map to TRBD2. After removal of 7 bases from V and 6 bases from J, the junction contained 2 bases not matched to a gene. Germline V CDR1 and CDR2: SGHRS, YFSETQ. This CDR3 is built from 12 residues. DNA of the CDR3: TGCGCCAGCGGGCGGGAGGGCAATGAGCAGTTCTTC. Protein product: CASGREGNEQFF.